This record covers a single T cell receptor (beta chain). What it binds is unknown. Profiled with immunoSEQ multiplex PCR; TCRdb holds only in-frame clones, not every one. The repertoire holds around 1,900,000 clones, with 93% as singletons. The entry originates in a study of shared clonotypes between healthy human individuals. Study results and caveats: Clonotype sharing among donors was thought likely to change with sequencing depth.

CD45RO-negative, CCR7-selected cells formed the naive CD8 fraction, which excluded terminally differentiated effector memory CD45RA+ cells. Sequencing used naive CD8+ T cells from PBMCs. This receptor was identified in a man aged 18 to 29 in good health. Some clones in this sample may be carry-over from other donors' samples.

CDR3 amino acids: CASSLLAGDAGELFF. In DNA, the CDR3 is TGTGCCAGCAGTCTACTAGCGGGAGACGCCGGGGAGCTGTTTTTT. This sequence joins TRBV6-4 and TRBJ2-2; 11 nucleotides agree with TRBD2. Unmatched junction bases numbered 5, after V lost 5 bases and J lost 6 bases. Per the germline V gene, CDR1 is MRHNA and CDR2 is SNTAGT. The CDR3 runs 15 residues.